These 14 T cell receptor beta chains were sequenced from one sample in a study of graft-versus-host responses after intestinal transplantation. Data came from immunoSEQ multiplex PCR; TCRdb stores just in-frame clones and leaves some out. The sample contains 13,000 or so clones, about 81% of which appear only once. Sequences were derived from PBMCs, sampled around 290 days after intestinal transplant. The origin of the receptors is a human patient who received an intestinal transplant, so some T cells may come from the graft donor.

V and J are TRBV9 and TRBJ2-1, with D possibly matching TRBD2 (5 bases). CDR1 is SGDLS, CDR2 YYNGEE, per germline. This CDR3 is built from 15 residues. Trimming took 4 bases from V and 3 from J, leaving 14 bases between them. The CDR3 loop is CASSRRAGLYNEQFF. DNA of the CDR3: TGTGCCAGCAGCAGGCGGGCCGGACTCTACAATGAGCAGTTCTTC.

The V gene is TRBV10-3, the J gene TRBJ2-5; D unclear. Trimming removed 4 bases at V and 2 bases at J, with 14 bases between. CDR3 size: 15 residues. CDR1 and CDR2 from the germline V gene are ENHRY and SYGVKD. CDR3 sequence (DNA): TGTGCCATCAGTGCGATATTTGACGGACAAGAGACCCAGTACTTC. Translation: CAISAIFDGQETQYF.

V is TRBV30 and J is TRBJ1-6; 9 bases agree with TRBD1. J lost 9 bases, V lost 4 bases, and 4 bases had no gene match. This CDR3 spans 13 amino acids. In germline, CDR1 is GTSNPN, CDR2 SVGIG (reference sequence). CDR3 region: CAWKGTGSSPLHF. CDR3 sequence (DNA): TGTGCCTGGAAGGGGACAGGGAGTTCACCCCTCCACTTT. Based on the CDR3 plus reference TRBV30 and TRBJ1-6, the full variable domain is SQTIHQWPATLVQPVGSPLSLECTVEGTSNPNLYWYRQAAGRGLQLLFYSVGIGQISSEVPQNLSASRPQDRQFILSSKKLLLSDSGFYLCAWKGTGSSPLHFGNGTRLTVT.

This chain joins TRBV7-8 and TRBJ2-7; D is possibly TRBD1 or TRBD2 (6 bases each). Trimming removed 1 base at V and 4 bases at J, with 20 bases between. This CDR3 contains 17 residues. Looked up from germline, CDR1 is SGHVS and CDR2 is FQNEAQ. DNA for the CDR3: TGTGCCAGCAGCTTAGTCTGGGGGGCAGGGAGGCCATACGAGCAGTACTTC. It encodes CASSLVWGAGRPYEQYF.

The chain couples TRBV19 to TRBJ2-1, with unresolved D. CDR3 length equals 15 residues. Germline lookup yields CDR1 LNHDA and CDR2 SQIVND (reference sequence). V lost 3 bases, J lost 0 bases, and 9 bases lay in between. CDR3: CASSMSESSYNEQFF. The CDR3 DNA follows: TGTGCCAGTAGTATGTCGGAGAGCTCCTACAATGAGCAGTTCTTC.

The rearrangement uses TRBV6-5 and TRBJ2-1, with a weak D call TRBD1 (8 bases). V lost 5 bases, J lost 7 bases, and 12 bases lay in between. This CDR3 has 13 residues. CDR1 MNHEY and CDR2 SVGAGI come from the germline V gene. The CDR3 loop is CASSDRGGNEQFF. The CDR3 DNA sequence: TGTGCCAGCAGTGACAGGGGAGGGAATGAGCAGTTCTTC.

The V gene is TRBV6-5, the J gene TRBJ2-7; D ambiguous. CDR1 and CDR2 from the germline V gene are MNHEY and SVGAGI. CDR3 length: 13 residues. Trimming removed 5 bases at V and 4 bases at J, with 12 bases between. CDR3 DNA: TGTGCCAGCAGTCTGGGTCATTCGTACGAGCAGTACTTC. Protein sequence: CASSLGHSYEQYF.

The chain combines TRBV19 with TRBJ2-1, with a possible D match to TRBD2 (6 bases). This CDR3 is 14 amino acids long. Germline assignment: CDR1 LNHDA and CDR2 SQIVND (reference sequence). The V end lost 1 base, the J end lost 12 bases, and 16 bases lay between the germline ends. CDR3 protein: CASSIGRGSPGQFF. CDR3 DNA: TGTGCCAGTAGTATAGGGCGGGGCTCCCCAGGGCAGTTCTTC.

The chain is built from TRBV30 and TRBJ2-7; 8 bases are a match to TRBD1. The J segment lost 4 bases and the V segment lost 2 bases, leaving 7 bases of the junction unmatched. Germline values: CDR1 GTSNPN, CDR2 SVGIG (reference sequence). The CDR3 contains 14 residues. CDR3 in DNA: TGTGCCTGGAGTTTCGCAGGGGGCCCTTACGAGCAGTACTTC. Protein product: CAWSFAGGPYEQYF.

The chain has TRBV4-3 and TRBJ2-7, with 12 bases matching TRBD2. Trimming at V came to 3 bases and at J to 6 bases, leaving 6 bases not matched to a gene. Germline CDR1 and CDR2: LGHNA and YSLEER. CDR3 length equals 15 residues. For the CDR3, the DNA is TGCGCCAGCAGCCAGCGACTAGCGGGAGCCACCGAGCAGTACTTC. It codes for CASSQRLAGATEQYF.

The V and J genes are TRBV4-3 and TRBJ1-4; 7 nucleotides line up with TRBD1. CDR1 is LGHNA and CDR2 is YSLEER in the germline V gene. The V gene end was trimmed by 0 bases and the J gene end by 7 bases; junction bases not matched to a gene: 8. This CDR3 is built from 16 residues. CDR3 sequence reads: CASSQEMGRGSEKLFF. In nucleotides, the CDR3 is TGCGCCAGCAGCCAAGAGATGGGCAGGGGGAGTGAAAAACTGTTTTTT.

The chain employs TRBV19 and TRBJ1-4; no firm D call. This CDR3 has 14 amino acids. The germline CDR1 and CDR2 sequences are LNHDA and SQIVND (reference sequence). V lost 8 bases, J lost 3 bases, and 13 bases lay in between. The chain's CDR3 is CASRPMDSNEKLFF. As DNA, the CDR3 is TGTGCCAGTCGCCCTATGGACTCTAATGAAAAACTGTTTTTT.

This clone was detected once. The chain carries TRBV29-1 and TRBJ2-5; TRBD1 might be the D (7 bases). Germline loops: CDR1 SQVTM, CDR2 ANQGSEA. This CDR3 has 13 residues. With 3 bases removed from V and 4 bases from J, the gap between germline ends came to 12 bases. Written as DNA, the CDR3 is TGCAGCGTTGAGGAGGGACAGACAGAGACCCAGTACTTC. It yields the protein CSVEEGQTETQYF.

Concerning this clone: Its ends do not fully match the called genes, so a read error is possible. The chain is built from TRBV7-7 and TRBJ2-2, with 10 bases lining up with TRBD2. The CDR3 is 15 residues long. CDR1 is SSHAT, CDR2 FNYEAQ, per germline (reference sequence). CDR3 in amino acids: CASSLGAGGPGELFF. The CDR3 nucleotides are TGTGCTAGCAGCTTAGGAGCGGGAGGGCCCGGGGAGCTGTTTTTT.